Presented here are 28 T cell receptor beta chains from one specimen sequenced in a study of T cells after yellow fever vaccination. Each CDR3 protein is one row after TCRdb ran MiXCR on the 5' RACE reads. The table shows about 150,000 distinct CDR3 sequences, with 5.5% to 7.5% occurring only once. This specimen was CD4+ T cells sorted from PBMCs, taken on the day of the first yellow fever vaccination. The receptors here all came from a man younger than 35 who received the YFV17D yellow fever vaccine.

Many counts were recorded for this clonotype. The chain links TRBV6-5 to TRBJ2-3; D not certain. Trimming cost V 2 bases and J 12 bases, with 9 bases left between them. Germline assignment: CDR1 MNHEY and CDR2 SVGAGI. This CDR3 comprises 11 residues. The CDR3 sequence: CASSYASGQYF. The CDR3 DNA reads TGTGCCAGCAGTTACGCCAGTGGTCAGTATTTT.

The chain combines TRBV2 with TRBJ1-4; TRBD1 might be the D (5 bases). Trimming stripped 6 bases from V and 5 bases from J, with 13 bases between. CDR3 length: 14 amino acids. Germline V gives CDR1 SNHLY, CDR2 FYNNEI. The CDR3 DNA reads TGTGCCAGCAGATCCGGGACGACGAATGAAAAACTGTTTTTT. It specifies CASRSGTTNEKLFF.

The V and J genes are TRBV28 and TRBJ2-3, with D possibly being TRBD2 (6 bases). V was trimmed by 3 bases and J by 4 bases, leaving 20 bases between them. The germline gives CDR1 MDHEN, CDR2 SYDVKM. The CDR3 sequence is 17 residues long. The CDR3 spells CASSLTHRDSAADTQYF. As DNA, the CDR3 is TGTGCCAGCAGTTTGACGCACCGGGACTCTGCGGCAGATACGCAGTATTTT.

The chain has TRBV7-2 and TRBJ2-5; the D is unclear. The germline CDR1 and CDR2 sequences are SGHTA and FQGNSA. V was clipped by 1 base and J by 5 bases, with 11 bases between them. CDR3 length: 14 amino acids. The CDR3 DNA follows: TGTGCCAGCAGCTTAGGGGTGGAGAGGGAGACCCAGTACTTC. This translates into CASSLGVERETQYF.

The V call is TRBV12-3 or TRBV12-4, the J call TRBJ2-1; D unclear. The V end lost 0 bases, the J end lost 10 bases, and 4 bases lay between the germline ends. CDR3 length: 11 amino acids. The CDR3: CASSLAAEQFF. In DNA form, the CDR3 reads TGTGCCAGCAGTTTAGCGGCGGAGCAGTTCTTC.

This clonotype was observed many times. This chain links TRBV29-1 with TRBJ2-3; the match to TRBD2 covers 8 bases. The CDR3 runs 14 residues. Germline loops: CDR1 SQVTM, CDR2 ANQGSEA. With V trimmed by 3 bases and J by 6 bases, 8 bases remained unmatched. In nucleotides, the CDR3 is TGCAGCGTTGATTACGGGGGGGCAGGCGATACGCAGTATTTT. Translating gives CSVDYGGAGDTQYF.

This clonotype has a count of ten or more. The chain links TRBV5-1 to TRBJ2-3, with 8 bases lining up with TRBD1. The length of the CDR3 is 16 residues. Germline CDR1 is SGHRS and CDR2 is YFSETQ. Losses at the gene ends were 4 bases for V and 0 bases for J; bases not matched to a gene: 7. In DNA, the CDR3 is TGCGCCAGCAGCCGCCAGGGGGCGGTAAGCACAGATACGCAGTATTTT. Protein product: CASSRQGAVSTDTQYF. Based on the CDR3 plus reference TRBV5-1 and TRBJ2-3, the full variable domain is KAGVTQTPRYLIKTRGQQVTLSCSPISGHRSVSWYQQTPGQGLQFLFEYFSETQRNKGNFPGRFSGRQFSNSRSEMNVSTLELGDSALYLCASSRQGAVSTDTQYFGPGTRLTVL.

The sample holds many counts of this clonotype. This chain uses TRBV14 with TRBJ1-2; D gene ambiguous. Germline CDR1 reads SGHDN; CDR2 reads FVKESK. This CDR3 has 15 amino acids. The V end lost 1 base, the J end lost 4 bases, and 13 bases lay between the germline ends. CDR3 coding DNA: TGTGCCAGCAGCCAAGCGCACAATAGTCCCTATGGCTACACCTTC. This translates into CASSQAHNSPYGYTF.

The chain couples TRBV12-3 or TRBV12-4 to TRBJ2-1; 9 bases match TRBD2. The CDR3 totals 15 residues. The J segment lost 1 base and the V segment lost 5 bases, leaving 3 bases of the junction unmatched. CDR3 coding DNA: TGTGCCAGCAGTCACACTAGCGGGTCCTACAATGAGCAGTTCTTC. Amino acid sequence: CASSHTSGSYNEQFF.

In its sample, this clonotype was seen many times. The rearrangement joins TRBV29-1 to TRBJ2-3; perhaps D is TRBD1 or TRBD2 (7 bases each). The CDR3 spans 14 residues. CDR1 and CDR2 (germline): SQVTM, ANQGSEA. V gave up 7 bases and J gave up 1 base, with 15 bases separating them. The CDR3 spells CSAQGEGGTDTQYF. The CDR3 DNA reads TGCAGCGCCCAGGGGGAGGGTGGCACAGATACGCAGTATTTT.

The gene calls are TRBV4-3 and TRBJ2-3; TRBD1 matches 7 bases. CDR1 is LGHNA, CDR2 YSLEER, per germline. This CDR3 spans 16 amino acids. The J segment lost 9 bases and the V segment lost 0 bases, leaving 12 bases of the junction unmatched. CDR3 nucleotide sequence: TGCGCCAGCAGCCAAGATTTCGCAGGGGGTGTCGCGACGCAGTATTTT. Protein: CASSQDFAGGVATQYF.

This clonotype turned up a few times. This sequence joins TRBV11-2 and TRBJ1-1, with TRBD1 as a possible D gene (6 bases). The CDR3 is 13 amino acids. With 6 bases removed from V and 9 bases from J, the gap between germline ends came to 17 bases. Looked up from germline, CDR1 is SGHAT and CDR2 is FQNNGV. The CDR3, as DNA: TGTGCCAGCAGTTCCGAGGACAGTCTTCAAGCTTTCTTT. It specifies CASSSEDSLQAFF.

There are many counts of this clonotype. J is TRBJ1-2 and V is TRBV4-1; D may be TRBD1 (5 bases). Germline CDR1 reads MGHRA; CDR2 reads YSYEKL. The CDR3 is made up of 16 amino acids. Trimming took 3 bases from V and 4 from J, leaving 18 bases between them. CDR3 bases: TGCGCCAGCAGCCAGGGCCGGGGGACGGCGGTCTATGGCTACACCTTC. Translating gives CASSQGRGTAVYGYTF.

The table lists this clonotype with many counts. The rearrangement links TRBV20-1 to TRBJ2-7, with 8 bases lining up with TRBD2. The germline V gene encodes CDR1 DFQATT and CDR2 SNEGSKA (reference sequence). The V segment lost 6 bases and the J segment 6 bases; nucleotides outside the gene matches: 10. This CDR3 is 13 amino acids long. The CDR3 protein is CSASGTRPPEQYF. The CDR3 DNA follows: TGCAGTGCCTCCGGGACTAGACCCCCCGAGCAGTACTTC.

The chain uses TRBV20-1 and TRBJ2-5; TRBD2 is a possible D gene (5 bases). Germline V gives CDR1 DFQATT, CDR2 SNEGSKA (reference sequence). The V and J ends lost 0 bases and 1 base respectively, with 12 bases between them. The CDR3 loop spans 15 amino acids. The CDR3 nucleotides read TGCAGTGCTAGAGATTCGTCTAGCCTCCAAGAGACCCAGTACTTC. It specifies CSARDSSSLQETQYF.

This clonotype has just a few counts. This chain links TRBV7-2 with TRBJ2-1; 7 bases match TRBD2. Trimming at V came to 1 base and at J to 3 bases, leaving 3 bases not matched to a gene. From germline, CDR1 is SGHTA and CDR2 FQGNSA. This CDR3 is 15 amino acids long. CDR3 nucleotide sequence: TGTGCCAGCAGCTTAGTGGCTAGCGGCTACAATGAGCAGTTCTTC. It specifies CASSLVASGYNEQFF.

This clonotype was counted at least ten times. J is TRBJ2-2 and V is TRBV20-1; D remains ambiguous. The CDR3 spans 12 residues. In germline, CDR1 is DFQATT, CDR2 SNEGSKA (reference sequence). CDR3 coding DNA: TGCGGCTCCGCCACCGGCACCGGGGAGCTGTTTTTT. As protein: CGSATGTGELFF.

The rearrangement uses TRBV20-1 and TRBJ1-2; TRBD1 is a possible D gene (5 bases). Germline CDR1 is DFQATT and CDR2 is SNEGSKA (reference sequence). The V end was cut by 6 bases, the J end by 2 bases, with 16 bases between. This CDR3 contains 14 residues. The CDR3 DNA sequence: TGCAGTGCCCGGGGCCCTTTTGGGAACTATGGCTACACCTTC. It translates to CSARGPFGNYGYTF.

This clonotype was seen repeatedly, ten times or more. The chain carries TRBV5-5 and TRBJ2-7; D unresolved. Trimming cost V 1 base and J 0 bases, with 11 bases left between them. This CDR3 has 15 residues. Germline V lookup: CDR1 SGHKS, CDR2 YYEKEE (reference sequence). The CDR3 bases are TGTGCCAGCAGCTTGTTAACCCAGCCCTCCTACGAGCAGTACGTC. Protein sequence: CASSLLTQPSYEQYV.

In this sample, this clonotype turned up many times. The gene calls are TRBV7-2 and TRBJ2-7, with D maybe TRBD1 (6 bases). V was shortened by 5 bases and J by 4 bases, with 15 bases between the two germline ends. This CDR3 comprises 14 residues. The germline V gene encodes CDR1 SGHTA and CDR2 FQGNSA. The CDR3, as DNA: TGTGCCAGCAGCCCGGACAGTGTATCGTACGAGCAGTACGTC. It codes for CASSPDSVSYEQYV.

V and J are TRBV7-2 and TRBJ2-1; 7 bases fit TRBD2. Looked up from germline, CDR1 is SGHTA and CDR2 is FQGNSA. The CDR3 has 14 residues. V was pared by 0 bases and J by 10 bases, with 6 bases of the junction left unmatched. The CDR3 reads CASSLARGTGEQFF. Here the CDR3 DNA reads TGTGCCAGCAGCTTAGCGCGGGGGACGGGCGAGCAGTTCTTC.

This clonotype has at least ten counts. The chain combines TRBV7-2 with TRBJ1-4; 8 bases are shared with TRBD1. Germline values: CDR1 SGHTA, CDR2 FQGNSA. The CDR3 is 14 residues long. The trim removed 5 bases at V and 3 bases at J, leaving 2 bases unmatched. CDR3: CASSPDRANEKLFF. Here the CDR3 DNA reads TGTGCCAGCAGCCCGGACAGGGCTAATGAAAAACTGTTTTTT.

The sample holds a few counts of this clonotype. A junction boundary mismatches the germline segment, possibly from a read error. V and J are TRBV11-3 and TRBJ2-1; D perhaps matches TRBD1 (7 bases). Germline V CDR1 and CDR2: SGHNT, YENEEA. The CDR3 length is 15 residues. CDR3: CASSPGGLYYDEQFF. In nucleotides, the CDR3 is TGTGCCAGCAGCCCAGGGGGGCTCTACTACGATGAGCAGTTCTTC.

This chain's CDR3 is CASSVQGNASPLHF. The CDR3 DNA reads as TGTGCCAGCAGCGTGCAGGGAAATGCCTCACCCCTCCACTTT. The chain links TRBV7-6 to TRBJ1-6; possible D gene TRBD1, 5 bases. Trimming took off 5 bases at V and 10 bases at J, with 15 bases between the two ends. The CDR3 runs to 14 residues. Germline CDR1 is SGHVS and CDR2 is FNYEAQ.

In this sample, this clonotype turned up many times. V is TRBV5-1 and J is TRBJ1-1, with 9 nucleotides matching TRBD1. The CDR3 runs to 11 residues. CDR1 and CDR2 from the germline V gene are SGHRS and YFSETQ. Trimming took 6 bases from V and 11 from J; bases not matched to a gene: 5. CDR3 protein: CASKGQGRAFF. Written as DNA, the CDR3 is TGCGCCAGCAAGGGACAGGGACGGGCTTTCTTT.

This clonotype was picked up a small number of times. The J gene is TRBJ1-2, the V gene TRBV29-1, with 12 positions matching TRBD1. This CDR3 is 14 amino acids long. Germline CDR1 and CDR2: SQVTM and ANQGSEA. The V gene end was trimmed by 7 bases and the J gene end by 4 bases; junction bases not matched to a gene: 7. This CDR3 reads CSASRDRGLYGYTF. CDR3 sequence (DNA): TGCAGCGCCAGCCGGGACAGGGGGCTCTATGGCTACACCTTC. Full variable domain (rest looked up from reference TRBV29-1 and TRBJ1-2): SAVISQKPSRDICQRGTSLTIQCQVDSQVTMMFWYRQQPGQSLTLIATANQGSEATYESGFVIDKFPISRPNLTFSTLTVSNMSPEDSSIYLCSASRDRGLYGYTFGSGTRLTVV.

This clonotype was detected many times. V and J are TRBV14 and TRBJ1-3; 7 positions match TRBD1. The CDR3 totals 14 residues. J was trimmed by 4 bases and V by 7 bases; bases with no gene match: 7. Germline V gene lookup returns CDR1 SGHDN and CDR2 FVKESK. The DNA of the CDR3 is TGTGCCAGCACCCACACAGGGGTCGGAAACACCATATATTTT. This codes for CASTHTGVGNTIYF.

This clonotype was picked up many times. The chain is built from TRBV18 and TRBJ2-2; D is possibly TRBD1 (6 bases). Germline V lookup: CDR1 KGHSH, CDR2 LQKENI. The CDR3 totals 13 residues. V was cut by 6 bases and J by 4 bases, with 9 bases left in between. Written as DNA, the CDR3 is TGTGCCAGCTCGAGGGGGTTCACCGGGGAGCTGTTTTTT. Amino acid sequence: CASSRGFTGELFF.